Shown below are 25 T cell receptor beta chains from a single sample sequenced in a study of OX40 agonist ivuxolimab in advanced cancers. Here immunoSEQ multiplex PCR was the method, and the copy in TCRdb shows in-frame clones only, minus some. This sample has about 39,000 clones, with around 90% found just once. The sample here was CD4+ or CD8+ T cells sorted from blood, taken in a trial of the OX40 agonist ivuxolimab. The receptor source for this set is an adult with an advanced solid tumor such as melanoma, head and neck, liver or kidney cancer.

For this clone: At one end the junction does not follow the germline gene, possibly because of a read error. CDR3 coding DNA: TGCAGCGTTTCAGACAATCACTACGGCTACACCTTC. As protein: CSVSDNHYGYTF. The chain joins TRBV29-1 to TRBJ1-2; D not certain. The CDR3 sequence is 12 residues long. The germline V gene encodes CDR1 SQVTM and CDR2 ANQGSEA.

The chain joins TRBV9 to TRBJ2-7; 8 positions agree with TRBD1. The CDR3 runs to 15 residues. With 2 bases clipped from V and 0 bases from J, the junction kept 4 bases outside the gene matches. Per the germline V gene, CDR1 is SGDLS and CDR2 is YYNGEE. The CDR3 coding sequence is TGTGCCAGCAGCGTTGGACAGGGTGCCTCCTACGAGCAGTACTTC. This codes for CASSVGQGASYEQYF.

The chain carries TRBV7-6 and TRBJ2-1; TRBD1 matches at 7 bases. This CDR3 has 20 residues. From germline, CDR1 is SGHVS and CDR2 FNYEAQ. Trimming took 5 bases from V and 3 from J; bases not matched to a gene: 22. CDR3 DNA: TGTGCCAGCAGCCTCAGAGCTTTCGTAACCGGGACAGCGAACTACAATGAGCAGTTCTTC. Translated: CASSLRAFVTGTANYNEQFF. Full variable domain (rest looked up from reference TRBV7-6 and TRBJ2-1): GAGVSQSPRYKVTKRGQDVALRCDPISGHVSLYWYRQALGQGPEFLTYFNYEAQQDKSGLPNDRFSAERPEGSISTLTIQRTEQRDSAMYRCASSLRAFVTGTANYNEQFFGPGTRLTVL.

J is TRBJ1-1 and V is TRBV2, with a tentative D call TRBD1 (6 bases). The length of the CDR3 is 13 residues. With 9 bases removed from V and 5 bases from J, the gap between germline ends came to 16 bases. The germline gives CDR1 SNHLY, CDR2 FYNNEI. The CDR3 loop is CASITGMGTEAFF. CDR3 sequence (DNA): TGTGCCAGTATCACAGGGATGGGAACTGAAGCTTTCTTT. The complete variable domain, with remaining parts taken from reference TRBV2 and TRBJ1-1, reads EPEVTQTPSHQVTQMGQEVILRCVPISNHLYFYWYRQILGQKVEFLVSFYNNEISEKSEIFDDQFSVERPDGSNFTLKIRSTKLEDSAMYFCASITGMGTEAFFGQGTRLTVV.

About this clone itself: One base away lies a much larger clone, so this may be a sequencing read error. The sample has other DNA sequences that encode this CDR3 too. The chain links TRBV15 to TRBJ1-4; D is perhaps TRBD1 (6 bases). Per the germline V gene, CDR1 is LNHNV and CDR2 is YYDKDF (reference sequence). CDR3 size: 17 residues. Trimming took 3 bases from V and 7 from J, leaving 21 bases between them. CDR3 sequence (DNA): TGTGCCACCAGCAGCCCTTGGGGGGCGGAAGGCGTTGAAAAACTGTTTTTT. Translated: CATSSPWGAEGVEKLFF. Based on the CDR3 plus reference TRBV15 and TRBJ1-4, the full variable domain is DAMVIQNPRYQVTQFGKPVTLSCSQTLNHNVMYWYQQKSSQAPKLLFHYYDKDFNNEADTPDNFQSRRPNTSFCFLDIRSPGLGDTAMYLCATSSPWGAEGVEKLFFGSGTQLSVL.

The rearrangement joins TRBV25-1 to TRBJ2-1; D is undetermined. Trimming removed 5 bases from V and 5 bases from J, with 13 bases in between. CDR1 is MGHDK, CDR2 SYGVNS, per germline. This CDR3 has 14 amino acids. This CDR3 reads CASSRFAGHNEQFF. The CDR3 DNA sequence: TGTGCCAGCAGTAGGTTTGCCGGGCACAATGAGCAGTTCTTC.

In this sample, this clone is medium-sized (0.01 to 0.1%). This chain connects TRBV7-9 to TRBJ2-7, with 10 bases matching TRBD1. The trim removed 5 bases at V and 3 bases at J, leaving 7 bases unmatched. In germline, CDR1 is SEHNR, CDR2 FQNEAQ (reference sequence). The CDR3 covers 15 residues. CDR3 sequence reads: CASSSGTGEVYEQYF. CDR3 sequence (DNA): TGTGCCAGCAGCAGTGGGACAGGGGAAGTCTACGAGCAGTACTTC.

This clone has only one observation. The V and J genes are TRBV6-1 and TRBJ2-1, with D perhaps TRBD2 (6 bases). Germline V gene data show CDR1 as MNHNS and CDR2 as SASEGT. The CDR3 has 15 residues. The V and J ends lost 0 bases and 10 bases respectively, with 16 bases between them. The CDR3 DNA follows: TGTGCCAGCAGTGAAGCGGGGGGTGAGGGCCTCGAGCAGTTCTTC. This encodes CASSEAGGEGLEQFF.

This chain joins TRBV10-3 and TRBJ2-3; D uncertain. V lost 2 bases and J lost 0, with 12 bases in between. Germline-derived CDR1 and CDR2 are ENHRY and SYGVKD. The CDR3 has 16 residues. CDR3 in amino acids: CAISEITHQSTDTQYF. The CDR3 coding sequence is TGTGCCATCAGTGAGATCACGCACCAAAGCACAGATACGCAGTATTTT.

This clone was observed a handful of times. This rearrangement joins TRBV28 to TRBJ1-5; maybe TRBD1 (6 bases). The germline gives CDR1 MDHEN, CDR2 SYDVKM. CDR3 length equals 14 residues. V gave up 3 bases and J gave up 6 bases, with 12 bases separating them. CDR3 loop: CASSFGTPIQPQHF. In nucleotides, the CDR3 is TGTGCCAGCAGTTTCGGGACACCGATTCAGCCCCAGCATTTT.

J is TRBJ2-7 and V is TRBV13; 10 bases line up with TRBD2. This CDR3 comprises 14 residues. CDR1 is PRHDT, CDR2 FYEKMQ, per germline (reference sequence). V lost 5 bases to trimming and J lost 1 base; unmatched junction nucleotides: 2. The CDR3 protein is CASSPGLASYEQYF. The DNA for the CDR3 is TGTGCCAGCAGCCCGGGACTAGCGTCCTACGAGCAGTACTTC.

The chain links TRBV6-5 to TRBJ1-4; D is unclear. The CDR3 runs to 13 residues. CDR1 and CDR2 (germline): MNHEY, SVGAGI. V shed 0 bases and J shed 8 bases, with 7 bases lying between them. CDR3 region: CASSYSGKEKLFF. For the CDR3, the DNA is TGTGCCAGCAGTTACTCTGGGAAGGAAAAACTGTTTTTT.

The chain has TRBV5-4 and TRBJ2-7; weak D call: TRBD2 (6 bases). This CDR3 region has 17 residues. V was pared by 3 bases and J by 4 bases, with 23 bases between. Germline CDR1 SGHNT, CDR2 YYREEE (reference sequence). The CDR3 loop is CASSSEVGPREPYEQYF. The CDR3 DNA reads as TGTGCCAGCAGCTCGGAAGTAGGGCCCCGGGAGCCTTACGAGCAGTACTTC.

The chain recombines TRBV19 with TRBJ2-7; D call uncertain. The CDR3 runs to 15 residues. Germline CDR1 reads LNHDA; CDR2 reads SQIVND (reference sequence). V shed 3 bases and J shed 0 bases, with 12 bases lying between them. The CDR3 DNA sequence: TGTGCCAGTAGTATTACGGGCGGAAGCTCCTACGAGCAGTACTTC. Translation gives CASSITGGSSYEQYF.

The chain joins TRBV27 to TRBJ2-1; 11 nucleotides match TRBD2. This CDR3 contains 18 residues. Germline V gene sequence: CDR1 MNHEY, CDR2 SMNVEV (reference sequence). After removal of 5 bases from V and 0 bases from J, the junction contained 9 bases not matched to a gene. CDR3 in amino acids: CASSGLAGLLSSYNEQFF. CDR3 DNA sequence: TGTGCCAGCAGTGGACTAGCGGGCCTCCTCAGCTCCTACAATGAGCAGTTCTTC.

The CDR3, as DNA: TGTGCCAGCAGCTTAGCACGGACAGGATGGACAGAGACCCAGTACTTC. This gives the protein CASSLARTGWTETQYF. The gene calls are TRBV7-9 and TRBJ2-5; 7 nucleotides match TRBD1. Unmatched junction bases numbered 8, after V lost 0 bases and J lost 4 bases. The germline gives CDR1 SEHNR, CDR2 FQNEAQ (reference sequence). The CDR3 is 16 residues long.

The chain is built from TRBV27 and TRBJ1-5, with 7 nucleotides matching TRBD1. This CDR3 spans 16 amino acids. With 3 bases clipped from V and 3 bases from J, the junction kept 8 bases outside the gene matches. CDR1 and CDR2 from the germline V gene are MNHEY and SMNVEV (reference sequence). CDR3 region: CASSLVYRGDNQPQHF. CDR3 nucleotides: TGTGCCAGCAGTTTGGTTTACAGGGGCGACAATCAGCCCCAGCATTTT.

The V and J genes are TRBV7-3 and TRBJ2-3; no clear D. With 5 bases removed from V and 5 bases from J, the gap between germline ends came to 11 bases. CDR1 is SGHTA and CDR2 is FQGTGA in the germline V gene. The CDR3 has 13 amino acids. The CDR3 spells CASSPPNGDTQYF. The CDR3 coding sequence is TGTGCCAGCAGCCCCCCCAATGGAGATACGCAGTATTTT.

This chain joins TRBV29-1 and TRBJ1-2; D gene ambiguous. Trimming took off 0 bases at V and 4 bases at J, with 6 bases between the two ends. This CDR3 has 12 amino acids. Germline loops: CDR1 SQVTM, CDR2 ANQGSEA. In DNA form, the CDR3 reads TGCAGCGTTGAAGACAGCCTCTATGGCTACACCTTC. Residues: CSVEDSLYGYTF.

The chain is built from TRBV7-9 and TRBJ1-1; D not certain. There are 10 residues in the CDR3. Germline V gene lookup returns CDR1 SEHNR and CDR2 FQNEAQ (reference sequence). V was shortened by 5 bases and J by 4 bases, with 2 bases between the two germline ends. The CDR3 loop is CASSPTEAFF. Here the CDR3 DNA reads TGTGCCAGCAGCCCCACTGAAGCTTTCTTT.

The chain has TRBV29-1 and TRBJ2-4, with no clear D. The germline V gene encodes CDR1 SQVTM and CDR2 ANQGSEA. Trimming removed 3 bases at V and 0 bases at J, with 12 bases between. CDR3 length equals 15 residues. The CDR3 here is CSVEVAILAKNIQYF. As DNA, the CDR3 is TGCAGCGTTGAGGTAGCCATACTAGCCAAAAACATTCAGTACTTC.

J is TRBJ2-1 and V is TRBV18; TRBD2 is a possible D gene (5 bases). Germline lookup yields CDR1 KGHSH and CDR2 LQKENI. The CDR3 contains 17 residues. V was pared by 0 bases and J by 8 bases, with 20 bases between. The CDR3, as DNA: TGTGCCAGCTCACCACCGGGAGCTAGGGTCCCCCAGGATGAGCAGTTCTTC. Amino acid sequence: CASSPPGARVPQDEQFF.

V and J are TRBV5-1 and TRBJ1-1; TRBD1 matches 8 bases. Looked up from germline, CDR1 is SGHRS and CDR2 is YFSETQ. The CDR3 has 13 residues. The junction had 1 base not matched to a gene; V was cut back by 2 bases and J by 4 bases. In nucleotides, the CDR3 is TGCGCCAGCAGCTTTGGACAGGGCACTGAAGCTTTCTTT. It encodes CASSFGQGTEAFF.

The chain combines TRBV9 with TRBJ2-2; D ambiguous. V was pared by 2 bases and J by 8 bases, with 7 bases between. The germline V gene encodes CDR1 SGDLS and CDR2 YYNGEE. The CDR3 is 12 residues long. The CDR3 loop is CASSVSGGELFF. The DNA for the CDR3 is TGTGCCAGCAGCGTTTCCGGTGGGGAGCTGTTTTTT.

This clone was found a few times. The V and J genes are TRBV4-1 and TRBJ2-6; D gene ambiguous. Per germline, CDR1 MGHRA and CDR2 YSYEKL. V dropped 0 bases and J dropped 0 bases, with 6 bases sitting between them. The length of the CDR3 is 16 residues. CDR3 amino acids: CASSQDLSSGANVLTF. Written as DNA, the CDR3 is TGCGCCAGCAGCCAAGATCTTAGCTCTGGGGCCAACGTCCTGACTTTC.